The 2 T cell receptor beta chains listed next were all sequenced from one sample in a study of T cells in Graves' hyperthyroidism and ophthalmopathy. RNA transcripts served as the template for amplifying TCR beta CDR3 regions. Using the HTBI primer set, a first-round RT-PCR was run on the TCR CDR3. TCRdb reprocessed the multiplex PCR reads via MiXCR and lists one record per CDR3 protein. The sample includes 450,000 to 700,000 distinct CDR3 sequences, roughly 46% of them seen just once. Sequencing was done on a sample of peripheral blood or thyroid tissue (not recorded which). The receptor source for this set is an adult woman with Graves' disease, either hyperthyroidism or ophthalmopathy (not recorded which).

This clonotype has only a few counts. The genes are TRBV20-1 and TRBJ1-2, with TRBD1 as a possible D gene (5 bases). V dropped 3 bases and J dropped 8 bases, with 13 bases sitting between them. Germline-derived CDR1 and CDR2 are DFQATT and SNEGSKA (reference sequence). There are 12 residues in the CDR3. Here the CDR3 reads CSASPEEGGYTF. CDR3 sequence (DNA): TGCAGTGCTAGTCCTGAGGAGGGGGGCTACACCTTC.

This clonotype was recorded at least ten times. The gene calls are TRBV28 and TRBJ1-6; perhaps TRBD1 as D (5 bases). There are 13 residues in the CDR3. Between the trimmed V and J ends, which lost 6 bases and 9 bases, there was a span of 12 bases. The germline CDR1 and CDR2 sequences are MDHEN and SYDVKM. The CDR3 region is CASSNRWSSPLHF. In nucleotides, the CDR3 is TGTGCCAGCAGCAACAGGTGGTCTTCACCCCTCCACTTT.